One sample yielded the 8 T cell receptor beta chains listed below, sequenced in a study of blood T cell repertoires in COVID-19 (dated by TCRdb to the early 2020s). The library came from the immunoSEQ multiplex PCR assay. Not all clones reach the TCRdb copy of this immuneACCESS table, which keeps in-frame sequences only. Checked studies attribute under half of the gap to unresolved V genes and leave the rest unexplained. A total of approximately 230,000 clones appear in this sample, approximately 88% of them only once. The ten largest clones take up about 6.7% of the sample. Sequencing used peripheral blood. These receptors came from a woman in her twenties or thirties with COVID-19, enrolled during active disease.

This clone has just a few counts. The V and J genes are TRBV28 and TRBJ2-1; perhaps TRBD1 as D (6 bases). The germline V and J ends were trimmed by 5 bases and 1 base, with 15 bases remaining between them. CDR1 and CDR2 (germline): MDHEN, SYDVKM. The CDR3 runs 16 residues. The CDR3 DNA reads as TGTGCCAGCAGTCCAAACCTAGGGGGTTCCTACAATGAGCAGTTCTTC. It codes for CASSPNLGGSYNEQFF.

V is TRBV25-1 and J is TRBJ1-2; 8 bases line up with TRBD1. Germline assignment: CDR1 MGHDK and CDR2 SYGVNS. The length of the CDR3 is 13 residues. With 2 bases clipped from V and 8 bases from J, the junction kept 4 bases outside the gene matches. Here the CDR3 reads CASSERTGRGYTF. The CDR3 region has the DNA TGTGCCAGCAGTGAAAGGACAGGGCGAGGCTACACCTTC.

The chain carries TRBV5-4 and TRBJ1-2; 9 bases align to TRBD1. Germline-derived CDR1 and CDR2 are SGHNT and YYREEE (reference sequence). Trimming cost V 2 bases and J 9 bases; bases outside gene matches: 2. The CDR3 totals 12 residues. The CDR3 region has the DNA TGTGCCAGCAGCTTAGGACAGGGGAGCTACACCTTC. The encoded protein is CASSLGQGSYTF.

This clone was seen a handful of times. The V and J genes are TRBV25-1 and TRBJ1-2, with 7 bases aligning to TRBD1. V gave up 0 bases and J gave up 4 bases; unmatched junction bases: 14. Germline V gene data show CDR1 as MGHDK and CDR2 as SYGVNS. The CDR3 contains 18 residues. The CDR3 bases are TGTGCCAGCAGTGAATATGGAAGGGGGCAATCCTCACTCTATGGCTACACCTTC. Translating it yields CASSEYGRGQSSLYGYTF.

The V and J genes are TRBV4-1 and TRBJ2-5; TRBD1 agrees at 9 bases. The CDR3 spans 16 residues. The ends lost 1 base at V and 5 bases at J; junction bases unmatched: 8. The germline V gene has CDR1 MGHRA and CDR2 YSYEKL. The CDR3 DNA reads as TGCGCCAGCAGCCAAGCCAAGACAGGGGGTAGGGAGACCCAGTACTTC. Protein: CASSQAKTGGRETQYF.

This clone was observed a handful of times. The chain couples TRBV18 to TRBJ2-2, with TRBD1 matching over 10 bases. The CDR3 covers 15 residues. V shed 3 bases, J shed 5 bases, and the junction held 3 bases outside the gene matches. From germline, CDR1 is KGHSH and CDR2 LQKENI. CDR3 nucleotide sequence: TGTGCCAGCTCACCGAGGACAGGGGGGACCGGGGAGCTGTTTTTT. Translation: CASSPRTGGTGELFF.

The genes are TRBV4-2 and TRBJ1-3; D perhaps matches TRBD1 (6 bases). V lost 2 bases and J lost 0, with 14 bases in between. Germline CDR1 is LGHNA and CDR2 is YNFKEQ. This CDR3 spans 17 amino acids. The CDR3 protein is CASSQYTGRPSGNTIYF. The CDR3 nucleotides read TGTGCCAGCAGCCAATATACAGGGCGACCCTCTGGAAACACCATATATTTT.

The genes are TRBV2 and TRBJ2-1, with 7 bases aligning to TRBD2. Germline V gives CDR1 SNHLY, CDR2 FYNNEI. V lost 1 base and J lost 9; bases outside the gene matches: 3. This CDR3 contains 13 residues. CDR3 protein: CASSEGLASEQFF. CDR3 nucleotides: TGTGCCAGCAGTGAAGGACTAGCTAGTGAGCAGTTCTTC. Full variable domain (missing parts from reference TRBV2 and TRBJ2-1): EPEVTQTPSHQVTQMGQEVILRCVPISNHLYFYWYRQILGQKVEFLVSFYNNEISEKSEIFDDQFSVERPDGSNFTLKIRSTKLEDSAMYFCASSEGLASEQFFGPGTRLTVL.